This TCR beta chain was retrieved from a study of blood T cell repertoires in COVID-19. Whole-study context: Acute-phase and convalescent COVID-19 samples originated in the United States, Italy and Spain. PBMCs, B-cell-depleted T cells, or T cells provided the cDNA or gDNA that made up the material.

As handled by the study authors: Reference gene primer amplification yielded estimated nucleated cell counts. Clones were read by immunoSEQ multiplex PCR, and TCRdb kept only the in-frame ones, dropping some. The V and J calls and the clone size are those of that table, but D and trimming were determined from the DNA. The sample yields roughly 250,000 clones, 85% seen once. This clone has a single count. J lost 2 bases, V lost 3 bases, and 0 bases had no gene match. Germline-derived CDR1 and CDR2 are SGHTA and FQGNSA. This CDR3 region has 13 residues. Material for sequencing was peripheral blood. This clonotype was obtained from a man aged 35 to 55 with acute or convalescent COVID-19. This rearrangement joins TRBV7-2 to TRBJ1-2; 7 positions match TRBD1. CDR3 nucleotides: TGTGCCAGCAGCTTCAGGGGGAACTATGGCTACACCTTC. Amino acids: CASSFRGNYGYTF.